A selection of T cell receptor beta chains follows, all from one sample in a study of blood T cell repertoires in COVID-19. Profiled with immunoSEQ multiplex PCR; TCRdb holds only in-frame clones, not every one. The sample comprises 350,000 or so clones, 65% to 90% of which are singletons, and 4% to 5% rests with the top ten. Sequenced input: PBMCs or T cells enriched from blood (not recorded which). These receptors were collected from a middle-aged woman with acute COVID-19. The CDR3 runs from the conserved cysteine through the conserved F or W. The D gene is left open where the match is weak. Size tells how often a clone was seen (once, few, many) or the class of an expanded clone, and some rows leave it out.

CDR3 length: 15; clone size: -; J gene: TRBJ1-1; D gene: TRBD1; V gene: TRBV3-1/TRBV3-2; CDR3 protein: CASSQVTGANTEAFF; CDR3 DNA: TGTGCCAGCAGCCAAGTGACAGGGGCGAACACTGAAGCTTTCTTT
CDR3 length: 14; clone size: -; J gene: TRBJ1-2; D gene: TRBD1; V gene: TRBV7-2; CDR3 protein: CASSLAGGGYGYTF; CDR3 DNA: TGTGCCAGCAGCTTGGCAGGGGGCGGGTATGGCTACACCTTC
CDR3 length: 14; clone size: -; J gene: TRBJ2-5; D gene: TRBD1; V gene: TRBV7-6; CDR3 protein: CASGPGQGKETQYF; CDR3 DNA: TGTGCCAGCGGCCCGGGACAGGGAAAAGAGACCCAGTACTTC
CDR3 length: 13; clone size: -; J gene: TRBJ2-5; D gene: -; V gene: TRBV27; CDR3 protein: CASSWLRGETQYF; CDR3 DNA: TGTGCCAGCAGTTGGTTGAGGGGGGAGACCCAGTACTTC
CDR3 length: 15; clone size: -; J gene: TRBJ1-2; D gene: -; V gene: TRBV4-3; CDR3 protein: CASSQDLEQGKGYTF; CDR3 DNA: TGCGCCAGCAGCCAAGATCTTGAGCAGGGAAAGGGCTACACCTTC
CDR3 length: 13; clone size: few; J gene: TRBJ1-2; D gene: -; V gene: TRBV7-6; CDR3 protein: CASSLDTRGGYTF; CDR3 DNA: TGTGCCAGCAGCTTAGACACCCGGGGTGGCTACACCTTC
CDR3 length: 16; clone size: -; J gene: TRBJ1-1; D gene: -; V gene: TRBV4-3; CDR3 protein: CASSQADTRKDTEAFF; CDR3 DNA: TGCGCCAGCAGCCAAGCCGACACAAGGAAGGACACTGAAGCTTTCTTT
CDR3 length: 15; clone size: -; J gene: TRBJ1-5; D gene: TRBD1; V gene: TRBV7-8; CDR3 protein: CASSFSDRGNQPQHF; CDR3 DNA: TGTGCCAGCAGCTTCTCGGACAGGGGCAATCAGCCCCAGCATTTT
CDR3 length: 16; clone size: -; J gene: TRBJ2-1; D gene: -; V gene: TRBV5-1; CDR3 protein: CASSPSGQTAYNEQFF; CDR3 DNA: TGCGCCAGCAGCCCCTCCGGCCAGACAGCCTACAATGAGCAGTTCTTC
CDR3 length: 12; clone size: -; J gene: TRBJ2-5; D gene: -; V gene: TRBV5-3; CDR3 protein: CARSSVKETQYF; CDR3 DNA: TGTGCCAGAAGCTCTGTTAAAGAGACCCAGTACTTC
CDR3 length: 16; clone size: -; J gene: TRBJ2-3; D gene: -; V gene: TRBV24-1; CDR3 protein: CATSDLGGISTDTQYF; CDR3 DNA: TGTGCCACCAGTGATTTGGGGGGGATCAGCACAGATACGCAGTATTTT
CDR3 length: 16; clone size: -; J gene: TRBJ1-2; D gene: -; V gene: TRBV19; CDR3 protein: CASSTGFPSAYYGYTF; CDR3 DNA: TGTGCCAGTAGTACAGGGTTTCCCTCCGCATACTATGGCTACACCTTC
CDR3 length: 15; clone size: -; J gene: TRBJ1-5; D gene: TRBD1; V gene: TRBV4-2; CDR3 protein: CASSQGGQGGQPQHF; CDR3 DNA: TGTGCCAGCAGCCAAGGCGGCCAGGGGGGTCAGCCCCAGCATTTT
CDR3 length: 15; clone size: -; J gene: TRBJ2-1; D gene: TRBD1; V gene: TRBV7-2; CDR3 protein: CASSFDRAAYNEQFF; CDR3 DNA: TGTGCCAGCAGCTTTGACAGGGCGGCCTACAATGAGCAGTTCTTC
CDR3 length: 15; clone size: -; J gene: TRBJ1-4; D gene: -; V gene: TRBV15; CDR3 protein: CATRTTEESFEKLFF; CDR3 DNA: TGTGCCACCCGCACAACGGAGGAAAGCTTTGAAAAACTGTTTTTT
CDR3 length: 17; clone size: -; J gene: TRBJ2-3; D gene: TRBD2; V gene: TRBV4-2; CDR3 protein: CASSPSVSGRASDTQYF; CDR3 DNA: TGTGCCAGCAGCCCTTCGGTTAGCGGGAGGGCCTCAGATACGCAGTATTTT
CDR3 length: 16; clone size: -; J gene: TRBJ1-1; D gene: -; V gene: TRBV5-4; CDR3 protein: CASSLGSRGQNTEAFF; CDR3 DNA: TGTGCCAGCAGCTTAGGCTCCAGGGGTCAGAACACTGAAGCTTTCTTT
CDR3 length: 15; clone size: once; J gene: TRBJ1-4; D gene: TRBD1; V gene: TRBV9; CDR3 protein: CASSARDRVFEKLFF; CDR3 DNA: TGTGCCAGCAGCGCCCGGGACAGGGTTTTTGAAAAACTGTTTTTT
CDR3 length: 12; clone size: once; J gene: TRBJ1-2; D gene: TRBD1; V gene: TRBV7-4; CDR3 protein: CASRRTGYGYTF; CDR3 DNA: TGTGCCAGCAGGCGGACAGGGTATGGCTACACCTTC
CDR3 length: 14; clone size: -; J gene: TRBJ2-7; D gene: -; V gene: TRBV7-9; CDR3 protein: CASSLSGISYEQYF; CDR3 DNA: TGTGCCAGCAGCTTATCGGGGATTTCCTACGAGCAGTACTTC
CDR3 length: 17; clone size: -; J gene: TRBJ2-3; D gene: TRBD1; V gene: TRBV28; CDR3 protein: CASSFPTGTANTDTQYF; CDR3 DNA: TGTGCCAGCAGTTTCCCGACTGGGACAGCCAACACAGATACGCAGTATTTT
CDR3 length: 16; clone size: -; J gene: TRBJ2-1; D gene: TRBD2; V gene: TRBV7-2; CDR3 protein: CASSPRLAGVAREQFF; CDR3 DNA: TGTGCCAGCAGCCCACGGCTAGCGGGAGTGGCGCGCGAGCAGTTCTTC